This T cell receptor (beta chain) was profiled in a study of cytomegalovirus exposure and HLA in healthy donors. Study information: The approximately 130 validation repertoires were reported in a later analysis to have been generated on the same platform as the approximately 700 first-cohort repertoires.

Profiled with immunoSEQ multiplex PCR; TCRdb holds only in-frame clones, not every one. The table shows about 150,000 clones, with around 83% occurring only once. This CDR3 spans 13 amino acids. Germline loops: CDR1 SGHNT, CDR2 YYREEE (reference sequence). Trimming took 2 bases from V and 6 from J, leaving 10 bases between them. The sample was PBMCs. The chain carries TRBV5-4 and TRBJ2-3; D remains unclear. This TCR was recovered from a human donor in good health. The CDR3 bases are TGTGCCAGCAGCTTCCCAACCCAGGATACGCAGTATTTT. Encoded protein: CASSFPTQDTQYF.